This T cell receptor (beta chain) appears in the sequencing data of a study of early T cells in non-severe SARS-CoV-2 infection. Whole-study context: With bulk RNA from unsorted whole blood as input, sequencing yielded unpaired chains. Overall study findings and caveats: Anti-spike CD8 specificities were favored by VDJdb matching, whose results missed private and CD4 specificities.

Unique molecular identifiers (one per individual cDNA molecule) were attached. Each CDR3 protein is one row after TCRdb ran MiXCR on the 5' RACE reads. Altogether roughly 100,000 distinct CDR3 sequences are present, approximately 15% being singletons, with the ten largest covering roughly 6%. With respect to this clonotype: The antigen remains unidentified.

The CDR3 has 12 amino acids. Trimming shortened V by 6 bases and J by 2 bases, and 11 bases separated the two germline ends. Germline CDR1 DFQATT, CDR2 SNEGSKA (reference sequence). The rearrangement joins TRBV20-1 to TRBJ2-7, with no clear D. Sequenced: whole blood. The TCR was taken from an adult who was a healthcare worker with PCR-confirmed SARS-CoV-2 infection or an uninfected control (not recorded which). The CDR3 loop reads CSAPGPTYEQYF. The DNA for the CDR3 is TGCAGTGCCCCAGGCCCAACCTACGAGCAGTACTTC.